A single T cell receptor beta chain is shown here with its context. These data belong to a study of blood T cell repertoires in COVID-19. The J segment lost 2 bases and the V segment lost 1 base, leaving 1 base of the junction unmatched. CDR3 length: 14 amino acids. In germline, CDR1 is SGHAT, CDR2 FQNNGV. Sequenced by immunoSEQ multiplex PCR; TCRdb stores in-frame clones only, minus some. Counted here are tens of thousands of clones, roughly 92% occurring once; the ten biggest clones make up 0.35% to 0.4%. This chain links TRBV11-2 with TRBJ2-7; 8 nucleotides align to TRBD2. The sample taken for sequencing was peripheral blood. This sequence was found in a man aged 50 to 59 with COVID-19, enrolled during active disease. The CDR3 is CASSLAGGPYEQYF. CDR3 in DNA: TGTGCCAGCAGCTTAGCGGGAGGGCCCTACGAGCAGTACTTC.